This T cell receptor (beta chain) was captured in a study of blood T cell repertoires in COVID-19. Study in general: Researchers got acute and convalescent COVID-19 samples from the United States, Italy and Spain.

Germline V gene data show CDR1 as MNHEY and CDR2 as SMNVEV (reference sequence). Trimming removed 9 bases at V and 2 bases at J, with 12 bases between. The CDR3 covers 13 residues. Assay used: immunoSEQ multiplex PCR; TCRdb lists only in-frame clones, some missing. The table has around 130,000 clones, almost 85% seen once; the top ten hold about 1.3%. The TCR sequence derives from a man between 60 and 70 years old with acute or convalescent COVID-19. The sequenced sample consisted of peripheral blood. The chain joins TRBV27 to TRBJ2-3; maybe TRBD2 (6 bases). The CDR3 DNA sequence: TGTGCCAGGACTAGTCGGTTCACAGATACGCAGTATTTT. Its protein is CARTSRFTDTQYF.